These 6 T cell receptor beta chains came from one sample sequenced in a study of Ad26.COV2.S vaccination and SARS-CoV-2 variants. Clones were sequenced by immunoSEQ multiplex PCR, and TCRdb holds only the in-frame ones, with some missing. The data contain approximately 500,000 clones, around 85% of them seen just once; the ten biggest clones take up about 13%. Treatment defined: roughly 18 received Ad26.COV2.S at low or high dose, single or two shots; about 5 received placebo; per-sample allocation not given. After the first vaccine or placebo injection, samples were drawn on day 63. The sample was peripheral blood, taken in a trial of Ad26.COV2.S vaccine versus placebo. The receptors here all came from a person between 18 and 60 years old who received the Ad26.COV2.S COVID-19 vaccine or a placebo.

This rearrangement joins TRBV5-7 to TRBJ1-5, with a tentative D call TRBD1 (5 bases). TRBV5-7 is an open reading frame whose function is uncertain. The CDR3 sequence is 10 residues long. The DNA for the CDR3 is TGTACCTGGGACTTTCAGCCCCAGCATTTT. This encodes CTWDFQPQHF.

V usage is TRBV29-1 and J usage is TRBJ1-3; D is perhaps TRBD1 (5 bases). Germline V gene sequence: CDR1 SQVTM, CDR2 ANQGSEA. Trimming took 4 bases from V and 0 from J, leaving 19 bases between them. The CDR3 has 17 amino acids. This CDR3 is CSVVGMPGVNSGNTIYF. CDR3 DNA: TGCAGCGTTGTGGGGATGCCGGGGGTCAACTCTGGAAACACCATATATTTT.

V usage is TRBV28 and J usage is TRBJ1-2, with D uncertain. The CDR3 is 14 residues long. CDR1 is MDHEN and CDR2 is SYDVKM in the germline V gene. Trimming shortened V by 5 bases and J by 6 bases, and 16 bases separated the two germline ends. CDR3 in DNA: TGTGCCAGCAGTCCAACCGCCCCTGGCCATGGCTACACCTTC. Translating it yields CASSPTAPGHGYTF.

On this clone itself: This CDR3 is also generated by other DNA sequences in the sample. The chain employs TRBV7-9 and TRBJ2-7; D possibly corresponds to TRBD2 (7 bases). Trimming took 1 base from V and 2 from J, leaving 9 bases between them. The CDR3 totals 14 residues. Per the germline V gene, CDR1 is SEHNR and CDR2 is FQNEAQ (reference sequence). The CDR3 sequence is CASSLDGGPYEQYF. In nucleotides, the CDR3 is TGTGCCAGCAGCTTAGACGGGGGGCCCTACGAGCAGTACTTC.

Remarks on this clone: This sample also contains other DNA sequences that code for the same CDR3. The chain has TRBV27 and TRBJ2-3; a weak D match, TRBD1 (6 bases). V shed 3 bases and J shed 3 bases, with 10 bases lying between them. The CDR3 spans 14 residues. Germline V gene data show CDR1 as MNHEY and CDR2 as SMNVEV (reference sequence). Here the CDR3 reads CASSLGRGTDTQYF. The CDR3 coding sequence is TGTGCCAGCAGTTTGGGCAGGGGAACAGATACGCAGTATTTT.

J is TRBJ1-5 and V is TRBV28, with 7 bases that match TRBD1. Germline CDR1 and CDR2: MDHEN and SYDVKM. V was pared by 4 bases and J by 6 bases, with 9 bases of the junction left unmatched. The CDR3 totals 15 residues. This chain's CDR3 is CASSSRGLLGQPQHF. CDR3 bases: TGTGCCAGCAGTTCGAGGGGGCTGCTGGGTCAGCCCCAGCATTTT.